This T cell receptor (beta chain) was found in a study of T cells in Graves' hyperthyroidism and ophthalmopathy. Study-level information: Before treatment of any kind, peripheral blood was taken at initial diagnosis. Findings of the study overall: Researchers found most expanded thyroid clonotypes above 0.001 in blood as well. The model predicted ophthalmopathy a median around 6.5 months before onset.

Amplification of TCR beta CDR3 regions was performed using RNA transcripts as template. HTBI primers were the set used in a first-round RT-PCR of the TCR CDR3. One entry per CDR3 protein, called by TCRdb with MiXCR from the multiplex PCR reads. The data contain approximately 560,000 distinct CDR3 sequences, roughly 14% of them singletons. CDR1 ENHRY and CDR2 SYGVKD come from the germline V gene. CDR3 length: 14 amino acids. The trim removed 4 bases at V and 5 bases at J, leaving 3 bases unmatched. Diagnostic assessment was based on clinical symptoms, serum thyroxine and TRAb, thyroid ultrasound and orbital computed tomography. There are many counts of this clonotype. The antigen remains unidentified.

The sample comprised blood. The receptor was isolated from a young woman with Graves' hyperthyroidism. The V and J genes are TRBV10-3 and TRBJ2-7, with 12 bases that match TRBD1. CDR3 nucleotide sequence: TGTGCCATCAGTGGGGACAGGGGGCGCGACGAGCAGTACTTC. Protein product: CAISGDRGRDEQYF.